Below, one T cell receptor beta chain is given with its context. Researchers reported that CD8 memory united CD45RO+ cells with CCR7-negative CD45RA+ TemRA cells. CDR1 LGHNA and CDR2 YSLEER come from the germline V gene. The V and J ends lost 2 bases and 1 base respectively, with 11 bases between them. The CDR3 extends over 15 amino acids. The data stem from a study of shared clonotypes between healthy human individuals. About the research overall: Donors consisted of a couple of women and a few men between 18 and 49.

Sequenced by immunoSEQ multiplex PCR; TCRdb stores in-frame clones only, minus some. This table has roughly 320,000 clones, roughly 84% appearing once. Source material: memory CD8+ T cells sorted from blood. Indicated subset: CD45RO+ cells pooled with CCR7-negative TemRA cells. The chain has TRBV4-3 and TRBJ1-1, with a tentative D call TRBD1 (6 bases). The TCR was taken from a man younger than 35 in good health. This chain's CDR3 is CASSQQGHTNTEAFF. Written as DNA, the CDR3 is TGCGCCAGCAGCCAACAGGGACACACGAACACTGAAGCTTTCTTT.